Following are 15 T cell receptor beta chains from one sample sequenced in a study of vaccination effects on CD4 cells after COVID-19 (dated by TCRdb to 2022 to 2024). The ViraFEST assay stimulated PBMC with viral peptide pools and then used TCR sequencing to identify antigen-specific CD4+ T cell clonotypes by expansion. After less than 13 days of culture, CD4+ T cells were isolated with the EasySep CD4+ T cell isolation kit. The absence of prior SARS-CoV-2 infection in healthy vaccine recipients was confirmed by negative nucleocapsid antibodies before and after vaccination. The library was made by the immunoSEQ multiplex PCR assay. What TCRdb holds here is the immuneACCESS table cut down to in-frame rearrangements. Part of the clones is not present; checked against another copy, under half of the missing clones reflect an unresolved V gene, and the others are unexplained. This sample lists about 52,000 clones; 75% to 80% were detected once. The ten largest clones add up to less than 7.5% of the sample.

Antigens for these TCRs are unknown. The sequencing here drew on CD4+ T cells from PBMCs cultured with HCoV-OC43 spike peptides, taken before COVID-19 vaccination. This specimen's cell subset or site label, interpreted: HCoV-OC43 spike overlapping peptide pool stimulation. The receptors here all came from a human donor who received a COVID-19 vaccine.

V and J are TRBV21-1 and TRBJ1-4. TRBV21-1 is flagged as a pseudogene. This CDR3 is built from 15 residues. For the CDR3, the DNA is TGTGCCAGCAGGTCACCGGGCTTCAGGAACGAAAAACTGTTTTTT. It yields the protein CASRSPGFRNEKLFF.

The genes are TRBV7-9 and TRBJ1-3; TRBD1 agrees at 8 bases. CDR1 and CDR2 from the germline V gene are SEHNR and FQNEAQ (reference sequence). V gave up 3 bases and J gave up 4 bases; unmatched junction bases: 8. This CDR3 is built from 16 residues. In DNA, the CDR3 is TGTGCCAGCAGCTTGGCGACAGGGGAGGGAGGAAACACCATATATTTT. Its protein product is CASSLATGEGGNTIYF.

The J gene is TRBJ1-6, the V gene TRBV5-1; possibly TRBD1 for D (6 bases). CDR3 length: 15 amino acids. Germline CDR1 is SGHRS and CDR2 is YFSETQ. With 1 base removed from V and 7 bases from J, the gap between germline ends came to 12 bases. The CDR3 here is CASSLSSQGNSPLHF. CDR3 in DNA: TGCGCCAGCAGCTTGTCGTCACAGGGAAATTCACCCCTCCACTTT.

This chain uses TRBV5-1 with TRBJ2-1; TRBD2 matches 9 bases. The V gene end was trimmed by 4 bases and the J gene end by 4 bases; junction bases not matched to a gene: 6. The CDR3 runs to 15 residues. In germline, CDR1 is SGHRS, CDR2 YFSETQ. Written as DNA, the CDR3 is TGCGCCAGCAGCGATAGCGGGGGCATTTACAATGAGCAGTTCTTC. Residues: CASSDSGGIYNEQFF.

This chain connects TRBV4-1 to TRBJ1-5; 9 positions agree with TRBD1. Germline CDR1 reads MGHRA; CDR2 reads YSYEKL. Trimming at V came to 1 base and at J to 7 bases, leaving 8 bases not matched to a gene. The CDR3 extends over 16 amino acids. This chain's CDR3 is CASSQGDRGAGQPQHF. The DNA of the CDR3 is TGCGCCAGCAGCCAAGGAGACAGGGGGGCAGGACAGCCCCAGCATTTT.

This clone was observed a single time. The chain links TRBV2 to TRBJ2-7; tentatively, D is TRBD1 (5 bases). The ends were cut back, 3 bases at V and 2 bases at J, with 11 bases in the middle. Per the germline V gene, CDR1 is SNHLY and CDR2 is FYNNEI. The length of the CDR3 is 14 residues. The CDR3 nucleotides read TGTGCCAGCAGTGACGGCAGGGCAGCCTACGAGCAGTACGTC. Residues: CASSDGRAAYEQYV.

V and J are TRBV3-1 (or the pseudogene TRBV3-2) and TRBJ2-3, with D possibly TRBD2 on 6 matching bases. V was cut by 2 bases and J by 1 base, with 10 bases left in between. Germline-derived CDR1 and CDR2 are LGHDT and YNNKEL (reference sequence). This CDR3 is built from 15 residues. CDR3 in DNA: TGTGCCAGCAGCCAACAGGGACTTCGCACAGATACGCAGTATTTT. It specifies CASSQQGLRTDTQYF.

This clone was recorded a few times. The chain uses TRBV3-1 (or the pseudogene TRBV3-2) and TRBJ1-6; a weak D match, TRBD1 (5 bases). The CDR3 is 14 amino acids. Deletions cut 0 bases from V and 12 bases from J, with 12 bases between. CDR1 and CDR2 (germline): LGHDT, YNNKEL (reference sequence). CDR3 residues: CASSQEGGVRPLHF. In DNA form, the CDR3 reads TGTGCCAGCAGCCAAGAGGGGGGTGTCCGACCCCTCCACTTT.

The CDR3 sequence is CASSQVLKTSGVGTQYF. CDR3 DNA: TGTGCCAGCAGCCAAGTCCTCAAGACTAGCGGGGTTGGTACGCAGTATTTT. The chain is built from TRBV3-1 (or the pseudogene TRBV3-2) and TRBJ2-3; TRBD2 matches at 11 bases. CDR3 length: 17 amino acids. Germline CDR1 and CDR2: LGHDT and YNNKEL (reference sequence). J gave up 8 bases and V 1 base, and 11 bases lay outside the gene matches.

The J gene is TRBJ1-4, the V gene TRBV10-3; D possibly corresponds to TRBD1 (5 bases). The V and J ends lost 10 bases and 0 bases respectively, with 9 bases between them. The CDR3 extends over 13 amino acids. Germline CDR1 is ENHRY and CDR2 is SYGVKD. CDR3 coding DNA: TGTGCCACTGGGGGTGCAACTAATGAAAAACTGTTTTTT. It specifies CATGGATNEKLFF.

This chain joins TRBV5-1 and TRBJ2-2; no clear D. The CDR3 loop spans 16 amino acids. The ends were cut back, 6 bases at V and 1 base at J, with 16 bases in the middle. CDR1 is SGHRS, CDR2 YFSETQ, per germline. The CDR3 is CASTHSSGRNTGELFF. CDR3 nucleotides: TGCGCCAGCACCCACTCTTCTGGCAGGAACACCGGGGAGCTGTTTTTT.

The chain is built from TRBV19 and TRBJ1-6, with D perhaps matching TRBD1 (6 bases). Germline loops: CDR1 LNHDA, CDR2 SQIVND (reference sequence). The CDR3 extends over 16 amino acids. V was shortened by 5 bases and J by 3 bases, with 14 bases between the two germline ends. Written as DNA, the CDR3 is TGTGCCAGTAGTCCCCGGGGGCTGAGCTATAATTCACCCCTCCACTTT. Encoded protein: CASSPRGLSYNSPLHF.

The genes are TRBV6-1 and TRBJ1-5; TRBD1 aligns across 7 bases. CDR3 length: 17 residues. Germline V CDR1 and CDR2: MNHNS, SASEGT. V trimming: 1 base; J trimming: 1 base; junction bases outside the gene matches: 7. The CDR3 region is CASSEGTGRVSNQPQHF. Written as DNA, the CDR3 is TGTGCCAGCAGTGAAGGGACAGGAAGAGTGAGCAATCAGCCCCAGCATTTT.

This clone has only a few counts. The chain is built from TRBV6-1 and TRBJ2-7; no firm D call. The CDR3 covers 11 residues. Germline loops: CDR1 MNHNS, CDR2 SASEGT. Trimming took off 1 base at V and 6 bases at J, with 4 bases between the two ends. CDR3 amino acids: CASSEEVEQYV. The DNA of the CDR3 is TGTGCCAGCAGTGAAGAGGTCGAGCAGTACGTC.

The chain uses TRBV30 and TRBJ1-2; 9 bases map to TRBD1. The J segment lost 4 bases and the V segment lost 3 bases, leaving 9 bases of the junction unmatched. Germline-derived CDR1 and CDR2 are GTSNPN and SVGIG (reference sequence). The CDR3 is made up of 15 amino acids. In DNA form, the CDR3 reads TGTGCCTGGAGCTCGGGGACAGGGCTATCCTATGGCTACACCTTC. Its protein is CAWSSGTGLSYGYTF.